Presented here are 26 T cell receptor beta chains from one specimen sequenced in a study of PD-L1 blockade in urothelial cancer. Specified time point: pretreatment peripheral blood. TCRdb keeps only in-frame clones here, not all; method: immunoSEQ multiplex PCR. Found here are 100,000 to 150,000 clones, approximately 84% of them singletons; the top ten hold 3.2%. Here the sequenced sample was PBMCs, taken around atezolizumab (anti-PD-L1) treatment. Source of these receptors: a man aged 45-65 years with urothelial cancer.

J is TRBJ1-5 and V is TRBV6-5, with D perhaps matching TRBD1 (5 bases). Germline V gives CDR1 MNHEY, CDR2 SVGAGI. The CDR3 runs 14 residues. Trimming shortened V by 6 bases and J by 9 bases, and 18 bases separated the two germline ends. For the CDR3, the DNA is TGTGCCAGCAGGCGCGGGACGGGATATGGGCCCCAGCATTTT. It codes for CASRRGTGYGPQHF.

This rearrangement joins TRBV13 to TRBJ1-1, with D hard to call. Germline V gene lookup returns CDR1 PRHDT and CDR2 FYEKMQ (reference sequence). Deletions cut 5 bases from V and 7 bases from J, with 11 bases between. There are 12 residues in the CDR3. DNA for the CDR3: TGTGCCAGCAGCAACCGGGATATTGAAGCTTTCTTT. This translates into CASSNRDIEAFF.

The gene calls are TRBV2 and TRBJ1-5; D uncertain. Germline loops: CDR1 SNHLY, CDR2 FYNNEI. V lost 5 bases and J lost 4, with 12 bases in between. There are 14 residues in the CDR3. CDR3 sequence: CASSLDGENQPQHF. In nucleotides, the CDR3 is TGTGCCAGCAGTTTAGACGGGGAAAATCAGCCCCAGCATTTT.

The chain has TRBV27 and TRBJ2-3; 8 bases align to TRBD1. The V segment lost 6 bases and the J segment 1 base; nucleotides outside the gene matches: 6. The CDR3 spans 15 residues. Germline CDR1 MNHEY, CDR2 SMNVEV (reference sequence). The CDR3 reads CASSPGDRRTDTQYF. In nucleotides, the CDR3 is TGTGCCAGCAGCCCGGGGGACAGGCGCACAGATACGCAGTATTTT.

The chain recombines TRBV10-3 with TRBJ2-5; 9 bases are a match to TRBD1. V shed 6 bases and J 4 bases; nucleotides not matched to a gene: 12. The CDR3 totals 16 residues. Per the germline V gene, CDR1 is ENHRY and CDR2 is SYGVKD. CDR3 region: CAIRKGLGQGGETQYF. DNA for the CDR3: TGTGCCATCAGAAAGGGACTGGGACAGGGAGGAGAGACCCAGTACTTC.

The chain couples TRBV6-5 to TRBJ2-5; TRBD2 aligns across 14 bases. V was clipped by 6 bases and J by 6 bases; unmatched bases: 6. There are 15 residues in the CDR3. In germline, CDR1 is MNHEY, CDR2 SVGAGI. The DNA for the CDR3 is TGTGCCAGCAGGCGGACTAGCGGGAGGCGGAAGACCCAGTACTTC. This translates into CASRRTSGRRKTQYF.

V usage is TRBV9 and J usage is TRBJ1-4; D unresolved. CDR3 length equals 15 residues. V was trimmed by 4 bases and J by 2 bases, leaving 12 bases between them. Germline CDR1 is SGDLS and CDR2 is YYNGEE. This chain's CDR3 is CASSLRRDTNEKLFF. The CDR3 bases are TGTGCCAGCAGCCTGAGGAGGGATACTAATGAAAAACTGTTTTTT.

This sequence joins TRBV11-2 and TRBJ2-5; 8 bases fit TRBD2. The CDR3 is 17 residues long. Germline loops: CDR1 SGHAT, CDR2 FQNNGV. J was trimmed by 0 bases and V by 5 bases; bases with no gene match: 11. In DNA form, the CDR3 reads TGTGCCAGCAGCCCGATGACTAGCGTCATGTACCAAGAGACCCAGTACTTC. Translating it yields CASSPMTSVMYQETQYF.

The chain joins TRBV9 to TRBJ2-2, with D uncertain. The CDR3 has 16 residues. The germline gives CDR1 SGDLS, CDR2 YYNGEE. The V end was cut by 0 bases, the J end by 0 bases, with 9 bases between. The CDR3 loop is CASSVVPQANTGELFF. CDR3 bases: TGTGCCAGCAGCGTAGTCCCCCAGGCGAACACCGGGGAGCTGTTTTTT.

CDR3 in DNA: TGTGCCAGCAGCTCCCAGGGGCTAGCGGGAGGGCTCAATGAGCAGTTCTTC. It specifies CASSSQGLAGGLNEQFF. The chain combines TRBV7-9 with TRBJ2-1; 12 bases line up with TRBD2. Losses at the gene ends were 4 bases for V and 6 bases for J; bases not matched to a gene: 10. Germline V gene data show CDR1 as SEHNR and CDR2 as FQNEAQ (reference sequence). The CDR3 has 17 amino acids.

This clone turned up a few times. This chain joins TRBV7-2 and TRBJ1-3; D unclear. V lost 3 bases to trimming and J lost 4 bases, with 16 bases between them. Per the germline V gene, CDR1 is SGHTA and CDR2 is FQGNSA. This CDR3 region has 16 residues. In DNA form, the CDR3 reads TGTGCCAGCAGCTTTGATCTGAGTCTCTACGGAAACACCATATATTTT. Protein sequence: CASSFDLSLYGNTIYF.

The chain recombines TRBV5-1 with TRBJ1-3; 7 positions match TRBD1. Germline lookup yields CDR1 SGHRS and CDR2 YFSETQ. The length of the CDR3 is 16 residues. V was pared by 4 bases and J by 0 bases, with 7 bases of the junction left unmatched. The CDR3 nucleotides read TGCGCCAGCAGCCCGGGCGGGACAGACTCTGGAAACACCATATATTTT. This codes for CASSPGGTDSGNTIYF.

The J gene is TRBJ1-1, the V gene TRBV2, with TRBD1 as a possible D gene (6 bases). The germline V gene encodes CDR1 SNHLY and CDR2 FYNNEI. The CDR3 covers 13 residues. Trimming took off 4 bases at V and 5 bases at J, with 11 bases between the two ends. The DNA for the CDR3 is TGTGCCAGCAGTGTACAGGGTGAAACTGAAGCTTTCTTT. It is translated as CASSVQGETEAFF.

This rearrangement joins TRBV7-3 to TRBJ2-7, with D possibly matching TRBD1 (5 bases). V lost 2 bases and J 2 bases, leaving 10 bases between the germline ends. This CDR3 has 14 residues. Germline assignment: CDR1 SGHTA and CDR2 FQGTGA. The CDR3 here is CASSLGQGTYEQYF. The CDR3 nucleotides read TGTGCCAGCAGCTTAGGCCAGGGCACCTACGAGCAGTACTTC.

The gene calls are TRBV4-1 and TRBJ2-5, with a tentative D call TRBD1 (6 bases). This CDR3 spans 14 amino acids. Trimming took off 4 bases at V and 6 bases at J, with 15 bases between the two ends. Germline CDR1 reads MGHRA; CDR2 reads YSYEKL. The CDR3: CASSRGQTAKTQYF. The CDR3 DNA reads TGCGCCAGCAGCCGAGGACAGACCGCAAAGACCCAGTACTTC.

The rearrangement uses TRBV6-6 and TRBJ2-7, with 11 bases aligning to TRBD1. CDR1 MNHNY and CDR2 SVGAGI come from the germline V gene (reference sequence). The CDR3 runs 13 residues. The V gene end was trimmed by 6 bases and the J gene end by 7 bases; junction bases not matched to a gene: 5. CDR3 sequence: CASRDRGQGEQYF. In DNA, the CDR3 is TGTGCCAGCAGGGACAGGGGGCAGGGGGAGCAGTACTTC.

This clone was observed a handful of times. The chain joins TRBV11-2 to TRBJ1-5; D ambiguous. The CDR3 totals 13 residues. V was cut by 5 bases and J by 7 bases, with 12 bases left in between. Germline CDR1 reads SGHAT; CDR2 reads FQNNGV. In DNA form, the CDR3 reads TGTGCCAGCAGCCTAGGGTTGGGCCAGCCCCAGCATTTT. Residues: CASSLGLGQPQHF.

The chain is built from TRBV25-1 and TRBJ2-7; 10 positions agree with TRBD1. J was trimmed by 4 bases and V by 3 bases; bases with no gene match: 6. Germline CDR1 reads MGHDK; CDR2 reads SYGVNS. The length of the CDR3 is 15 residues. CDR3 DNA sequence: TGTGCCAGCAGTGACCCGGGACAGGGGAGGTACGAGCAGTACTTC. This encodes CASSDPGQGRYEQYF.

This clone was counted once. The V and J genes are TRBV19 and TRBJ1-5, with TRBD1 matching over 8 bases. The V segment lost 5 bases and the J segment 7 bases; nucleotides outside the gene matches: 7. The CDR3 spans 14 residues. The germline V gene encodes CDR1 LNHDA and CDR2 SQIVND (reference sequence). As DNA, the CDR3 is TGTGCCAGTAGTCCCCAGGGGGCCGAGCAGCCCCAGCATTTT. Translated, it gives CASSPQGAEQPQHF.

The rearrangement joins TRBV28 to TRBJ2-7; D is uncertain. V was pared by 5 bases and J by 7 bases, with 12 bases between. This CDR3 has 12 residues. Germline CDR1 reads MDHEN; CDR2 reads SYDVKM. The CDR3 is CASSGPFGEQYF. The CDR3 DNA reads TGTGCCAGCAGTGGCCCCTTCGGGGAGCAGTACTTC.

This chain links TRBV10-2 with TRBJ2-7; 8 bases align to TRBD2. The CDR3 is 14 residues long. The ends lost 3 bases at V and 1 base at J; junction bases unmatched: 2. Germline V gene lookup returns CDR1 WSHSY and CDR2 SAAADI. CDR3 protein: CASSDIAGSYEQYF. The CDR3 bases are TGCGCCAGCAGTGATATAGCGGGGTCCTACGAGCAGTACTTC.

J is TRBJ1-1 and V is TRBV29-1, with 8 bases lining up with TRBD1. Trimming removed 2 bases from V and 10 bases from J; junction bases left unmatched: 15. Germline CDR1 is SQVTM and CDR2 is ANQGSEA. CDR3 length: 15 amino acids. The CDR3 coding sequence is TGCAGCGTTGAATCCTTTCGCCAGGGGGCACGGAGAGCTTTCTTT. Its translation is CSVESFRQGARRAFF.

The chain joins TRBV5-1 to TRBJ1-1; a weak D match, TRBD1 (6 bases). The CDR3 extends over 15 amino acids. The V and J ends lost 4 bases and 5 bases respectively, with 18 bases between them. CDR1 SGHRS and CDR2 YFSETQ come from the germline V gene. CDR3 amino acids: CASSPRGPTGTEAFF. The CDR3 nucleotides read TGCGCCAGCAGCCCCAGGGGCCCTACCGGGACTGAAGCTTTCTTT.

The rearrangement uses TRBV7-9 and TRBJ2-1; 15 nucleotides align to TRBD2. The CDR3 runs 18 residues. Germline V lookup: CDR1 SEHNR, CDR2 FQNEAQ (reference sequence). The V and J ends lost 5 bases and 7 bases, in that order; junction bases with no gene match: 12. DNA for the CDR3: TGTGCCAGCAGCCCAACCCGAGGACTAGCGGGAGGGGGTAATGAGCAGTTCTTC. This encodes CASSPTRGLAGGGNEQFF.

This chain connects TRBV2 to TRBJ1-1, with D perhaps matching TRBD1 (6 bases). Trimming cost V 6 bases and J 6 bases, with 14 bases left between them. Germline values: CDR1 SNHLY, CDR2 FYNNEI. The CDR3 runs 13 residues. CDR3 residues: CASSFTGTSEAFF. CDR3 nucleotide sequence: TGTGCCAGCAGCTTCACCGGGACATCTGAAGCTTTCTTT.

The J gene is TRBJ1-1, the V gene TRBV7-6, with 8 nucleotides matching TRBD1. This CDR3 is 14 amino acids long. CDR1 SGHVS and CDR2 FNYEAQ come from the germline V gene. The V and J ends lost 5 bases and 1 base, in that order; junction bases with no gene match: 3. In DNA form, the CDR3 reads TGTGCCAGCAGCATAGGGACAGGGAACACTGAAGCTTTCTTT. It codes for CASSIGTGNTEAFF.